These T cell receptor beta chains were read from a single sample in a study of blood T cells in healthy people across ages. TCRdb re-called the 5' RACE reads with MiXCR, one entry per CDR3 protein. The table records about a million distinct CDR3 sequences, more than 30% of them present only once. Sequencing was performed on blood. The source is a man younger than 30 in good health. Both conserved end residues are part of each CDR3. D genes are given only for firm matches. Size values are once, few and many counts, or a class for expanded clones, and some rows have none.

d_call	v_call	clone_size	j_call	cdr3_aa	cdr3_nt
NA	TRBV25-1	NA	TRBJ2-1	CASSESGVLSYNEQFF	TGTGCCAGCAGTGAATCAGGGGTCCTCTCCTACAATGAGCAGTTCTTC
TRBD2	TRBV12-3/TRBV12-4	NA	TRBJ2-3	CASSYQRGFTDTQYF	TGTGCCAGCAGTTACCAGCGGGGGTTCACAGATACGCAGTATTTT
NA	TRBV14	few	TRBJ1-1	CASSQGWTANTEAFF	TGTGCCAGCAGCCAAGGATGGACAGCGAACACTGAAGCTTTCTTT
NA	TRBV19	NA	TRBJ1-5	CASSIRRDIIDQPQHF	TGTGCCAGTAGTATCCGTCGGGACATTATCGATCAGCCCCAGCATTTT
TRBD1	TRBV27	few	TRBJ2-1	CASSFTGTGSNEQFF	TGTGCCAGCAGTTTTACCGGGACAGGGTCCAATGAGCAGTTCTTC
NA	TRBV7-9	NA	TRBJ1-5	CASSQDGLGNQPQHF	TGTGCCAGCAGTCAGGACGGGCTGGGCAATCAGCCCCAGCATTTT
NA	TRBV12-1	NA	TRBJ2-5	CASSFLVWDRETKETQYF	TGTGCCAGCAGCTTTTTGGTGTGGGACAGGGAAACAAAAGAGACCCAGTACTTC
NA	TRBV20-1	NA	TRBJ1-5	CSARRGGGNQPQHF	TGCAGTGCTAGACGTGGGGGCGGCAATCAGCCCCAGCATTTT
NA	TRBV6-5	NA	TRBJ2-7	CASRQVSGMYEQYF	TGTGCCAGCAGGCAGGTTTCCGGGATGTACGAGCAGTACTTC
NA	TRBV7-8	many	TRBJ2-3	CASSLGGVRTDTQYF	TGTGCCAGCAGCTTAGGCGGCGTGCGCACAGATACGCAGTATTTT
TRBD2	TRBV27	few	TRBJ2-1	CASSPPGLAYHEQFF	TGTGCCAGCAGTCCACCGGGACTAGCCTACCATGAGCAGTTCTTC
TRBD1	TRBV29-1	NA	TRBJ2-7	CSVGPEGAHEQYF	TGCAGCGTTGGACCCGAGGGGGCCCATGAGCAGTACTTC
NA	TRBV4-1	few	TRBJ2-3	CASSQAGAPQDTQYF	TGCGCCAGCAGCCAAGCTGGGGCCCCCCAGGATACGCAGTATTTT
NA	TRBV7-9	NA	TRBJ1-4	CASSAGASTNEKLFF	TGTGCCAGCAGCGCCGGGGCCTCAACTAATGAAAAACTGTTTTTT
TRBD1	TRBV6-1	NA	TRBJ2-7	CASSLDRDRYYEQYF	TGTGCCAGCAGTCTAGACCGGGACAGGTACTACGAGCAGTACTTC
NA	TRBV6-2/TRBV6-3	NA	TRBJ2-7	CASSYGGLTYNEQYF	TGTGCCAGCAGTTACGGGGGACTTACCTACAATGAGCAGTACTTC
NA	TRBV5-5	few	TRBJ1-3	CASSLASGEPGNTIYF	TGTGCCAGCAGCTTGGCCTCCGGAGAGCCTGGAAACACCATATATTTT
NA	TRBV4-3	NA	TRBJ1-2	CASSQDTLPGVNGYTF	TGCGCCAGCAGCCAAGATACGTTGCCAGGGGTGAATGGCTACACCTTC
TRBD2	TRBV13	once	TRBJ2-3	CASSPPSGVGDTQYF	TGTGCCAGCAGCCCGCCTAGCGGGGTGGGAGATACGCAGTATTTT
TRBD1	TRBV29-1	few	TRBJ2-1	CSVSGQLTYNEQFF	TGCAGCGTCTCGGGACAGCTAACCTACAATGAGCAGTTCTTC
TRBD1	TRBV5-1	NA	TRBJ2-5	CASSLARTGTGPTKQYF	TGCGCCAGCAGCTTGGCTCGGACCGGGACAGGGCCTACGAAGCAGTACTTC
TRBD2	TRBV6-5	few	TRBJ2-3	CASSYSISGASGDTQYF	TGTGCCAGCAGTTACTCGATAAGCGGGGCTAGCGGAGATACGCAGTATTTT
NA	TRBV7-9	few	TRBJ2-7	CASSREGEQYF	TGTGCCAGCAGCCGCGAAGGCGAGCAGTACTTC
TRBD2	TRBV3-1	NA	TRBJ2-3	CASSQDSASGETSTDTQYF	TGTGCCAGCAGCCAAGATTCGGCTAGCGGGGAGACTAGCACAGATACGCAGTATTTT
NA	TRBV4-3	NA	TRBJ1-5	CASSQDTGSQPQHF	TGCGCCAGCAGCCAAGATACAGGATCACAGCCCCAGCATTTT
TRBD2	TRBV6-2/TRBV6-3	few	TRBJ2-1	CASRASGLAYNEQFF	TGTGCCAGCAGAGCCTCGGGACTAGCCTACAATGAGCAGTTCTTC
TRBD2	TRBV7-2	NA	TRBJ2-5	CASSRTRLADLQETQYF	TGTGCCAGCAGCCGAACCCGACTAGCGGACCTCCAAGAGACCCAGTACTTC
NA	TRBV15	few	TRBJ1-4	CATSRDYAVQNEKLFF	TGTGCCACCAGCAGAGATTACGCAGTCCAAAATGAAAAACTGTTTTTT
NA	TRBV7-9	few	TRBJ2-7	CASSSRGAGYYEQYF	TGTGCCAGCAGCTCACGGGGGGCAGGGTATTACGAGCAGTACTTC
NA	TRBV6-5	NA	TRBJ2-1	CASSYSINQETQFF	TGTGCCAGCAGTTACTCGATTAACCAAGAGACCCAGTTCTTC
NA	TRBV6-5	few	TRBJ1-6	CASSYSGSDSPLHF	TGTGCCAGCAGTTACAGCGGCTCAGATTCACCCCTCCACTTT
TRBD1	TRBV24-1	few	TRBJ2-1	CATSDSTGALYNEQFF	TGTGCCACCAGTGATTCTACAGGGGCACTATACAATGAGCAGTTTTTC
NA	TRBV20-1	NA	TRBJ2-2	CSALRDTGGTGELFF	TGCAGTGCTCTACGGGACACCGGGGGCACCGGGGAGCTGTTTTTT
NA	TRBV20-1	NA	TRBJ1-1	CSARGQGEAFF	TGCAGTGCTAGAGGCCAGGGTGAAGCTTTCTTT
TRBD2	TRBV20-1	NA	TRBJ2-1	CSARGLADYNGQFF	TGCAGTGCTAGAGGGCTAGCGGACTATAATGGGCAGTTCTTC
NA	TRBV5-1	few	TRBJ2-5	CASSIERETQYF	TGCGCCAGCAGCATAGAGAGAGAGACCCAGTACTTC
NA	TRBV12-3/TRBV12-4	few	TRBJ1-2	CASSFGRGGDYGYTF	TGTGCCAGCAGTTTCGGGCGAGGTGGGGACTATGGCTACACCTTC
TRBD1	TRBV7-9	NA	TRBJ2-1	CASSSNSPGQPRQFF	TGTGCCAGCAGCTCGAACTCACCGGGACAGCCAAGGCAGTTCTTC
NA	TRBV10-3	NA	TRBJ1-5	CAISETGTSNQPQHF	TGTGCCATCAGTGAAACAGGGACGAGCAATCAGCCCCAGCATTTT
NA	TRBV20-1	NA	TRBJ2-5	CSAREQGKTQYF	TGCAGTGCTAGGGAACAAGGGAAGACCCAGTACTTC
NA	TRBV20-1	many	TRBJ1-1	CSAGNTNFGHEAFF	TGCAGTGCTGGGAACACAAATTTCGGCCATGAAGCTTTCTTT
TRBD1	TRBV20-1	NA	TRBJ1-2	CSARGTGNAGYGYTF	TGCAGTGCAAGAGGGACAGGGAATGCAGGCTATGGCTACACCTTC
NA	TRBV3-1	few	TRBJ1-6	CASSPRGSPLHF	TGTGCCAGCAGCCCCCGGGGCTCACCCCTCCACTTT
NA	TRBV4-1	NA	TRBJ2-1	CASSQPEVHREEQFF	TGCGCCAGCAGCCAACCCGAGGTGCACAGGGAAGAGCAGTTCTTC
NA	TRBV4-3	NA	TRBJ1-3	CASSQDSGAYGNTIYF	TGCGCCAGCAGCCAAGATTCAGGGGCATATGGAAACACCATATATTTT
NA	TRBV6-6	NA	TRBJ1-4	CASSYDGGRGTNEKLFF	TGTGCCAGCAGTTACGATGGGGGGCGGGGCACTAATGAAAAACTGTTTTTT
TRBD2	TRBV9	NA	TRBJ2-2	CASSAPRAGGMNTGELFF	TGTGCCAGCAGCGCCCCCAGGGCGGGGGGGATGAACACCGGGGAGCTGTTTTTT
NA	TRBV10-2	few	TRBJ2-7	CASSSGRGTNEQYF	TGCGCCAGCAGCTCGGGGCGAGGGACGAACGAGCAGTACTTC
TRBD1	TRBV7-3	few	TRBJ2-1	CASSSRQGEQFF	TGTGCCAGCAGCTCAAGACAGGGTGAGCAGTTCTTC
TRBD2	TRBV20-1	NA	TRBJ2-2	CSARSSSGGRPNTGELFF	TGCAGTGCTAGATCCTCTAGCGGGGGACGCCCGAACACCGGGGAGCTGTTTTTT
NA	TRBV7-9	once	TRBJ1-1	CASSPPYIEAFF	TGTGCCAGCAGCCCCCCTTACATTGAAGCTTTCTTT
NA	TRBV10-3	NA	TRBJ1-1	CAISVRPPGPNTEAFF	TGTGCCATCAGCGTACGTCCCCCGGGACCTAACACTGAAGCTTTCTTT
TRBD1	TRBV28	NA	TRBJ1-1	CASSYTIGQAVGYTEAFF	TGTGCCAGCAGTTATACCATCGGACAGGCTGTGGGGTACACTGAAGCTTTCTTT
NA	TRBV6-1	NA	TRBJ1-5	CASSEGWGNQPQHF	TGTGCCAGCAGTGAAGGGTGGGGTAATCAGCCCCAGCATTTT
TRBD1	TRBV6-2/TRBV6-3	NA	TRBJ2-3	CASSNRDRGFTDTQYF	TGTGCCAGCAGCAACCGGGACAGGGGATTCACAGATACGCAGTATTTT
TRBD1	TRBV3-1	few	TRBJ1-2	CASSRFTGTGFYGYTF	TGTGCCAGCAGCCGTTTCACCGGGACAGGGTTCTATGGCTACACCTTC
NA	TRBV10-3	few	TRBJ2-3	CAVSASRYTDTQYF	TGTGCCGTATCGGCCTCCCGCTACACAGATACGCAGTATTTT
TRBD1	TRBV12-3/TRBV12-4	few	TRBJ1-2	CASSFGDRGFYGYTF	TGTGCCAGCAGTTTTGGGGACAGGGGGTTCTATGGCTACACCTTC